This T cell receptor beta chain was captured by sequencing in a study of response to subunit inactivated influenza vaccine. With 6 bases removed from V and 6 bases from J, the gap between germline ends came to 5 bases. From germline, CDR1 is LGHNA and CDR2 YNFKEQ. CDR3 length: 10 residues. General observations from the study: That few new T cells are recruited by each seasonal influenza vaccination was the authors' suggestion.

About this clonotype itself: Its antigen is still unknown.

MiXCR, run by TCRdb on the RT-PCR reads, gives a single entry per CDR3 protein. Among over 750,000 distinct CDR3 sequences listed, 21% were seen once. The chain combines TRBV4-2 with TRBJ1-2; D unresolved. This clonotype originated in a man between 45 and 60 years old who received an inactivated influenza vaccine. This sample comprised PBMCs from blood, obtained 5 days after vaccination. The CDR3 spells CASRRDGYTF. The CDR3 bases are TGTGCCAGCAGACGAGATGGCTACACCTTC.